The 28 T cell receptor beta chains reported below all come from one sample, sequenced in a study of cytomegalovirus exposure and HLA in healthy donors. PCR employed 60 Vbeta and 13 Jbeta primers. The protocol was immunoSEQ multiplex PCR, while the TCRdb copy is restricted to in-frame clones and leaves out a portion. The data show 86,000 or so clones, with about four fifths seen just once and about 14% held by the top ten. Sequencing used PBMCs. All receptors derive from a woman in her 40s in good health and CMV-seropositive.

This chain uses TRBV11-2 with TRBJ2-1; tentative D call: TRBD2 (5 bases). V was pared by 1 base and J by 6 bases, with 13 bases between. Germline CDR1 reads SGHAT; CDR2 reads FQNNGV. The CDR3 has 15 residues. In DNA form, the CDR3 reads TGTGCCAGCAGCTTAGTATCCCTAGCTCCCAATGAGCAGTTCTTC. Its translation: CASSLVSLAPNEQFF.

This clone was counted between two and nine times. This chain connects TRBV9 to TRBJ2-7; 10 positions agree with TRBD1. Germline values: CDR1 SGDLS, CDR2 YYNGEE. V gave up 3 bases and J gave up 4 bases; unmatched junction bases: 10. This CDR3 is built from 16 residues. The CDR3 loop reads CASSAGQGTEFYEQYF. CDR3 sequence (DNA): TGTGCCAGCAGCGCGGGACAGGGGACGGAGTTTTACGAGCAGTACTTC.

DNA of the CDR3: TGTGCCAGCAGCCCCGGGACAGGGTCTTACGAGCAGTACTTC. It encodes CASSPGTGSYEQYF. The chain uses TRBV7-6 and TRBJ2-7; TRBD1 matches at 9 bases. With V trimmed by 5 bases and J by 4 bases, 6 bases remained unmatched. CDR3 length equals 14 residues. In germline, CDR1 is SGHVS, CDR2 FNYEAQ.

The chain uses TRBV27 and TRBJ2-7; 7 bases map to TRBD1. This CDR3 spans 12 amino acids. Germline V lookup: CDR1 MNHEY, CDR2 SMNVEV (reference sequence). V shed 4 bases and J 5 bases; nucleotides not matched to a gene: 2. The chain's CDR3 is CASSSDRDEQYF. CDR3 bases: TGTGCCAGCAGTTCCGACAGGGACGAGCAGTACTTC.

The gene calls are TRBV7-9 and TRBJ2-7; tentative D call: TRBD1 (6 bases). Trimming took 4 bases from V and 0 from J, leaving 16 bases between them. The CDR3 loop spans 16 amino acids. Per germline, CDR1 SEHNR and CDR2 FQNEAQ (reference sequence). The CDR3 is CASSSDIQGSSYEQYF. For the CDR3, the DNA is TGTGCCAGCAGCTCCGATATACAGGGATCCTCCTACGAGCAGTACTTC.

The rearrangement links TRBV28 to TRBJ1-1, with TRBD1 as a possible D gene (5 bases). Germline CDR1 and CDR2: MDHEN and SYDVKM. There are 17 residues in the CDR3. Trimming left V 8 bases short and J 11 bases short, with 33 bases between. The CDR3 is CASGVGGEADGTRQAFF. DNA for the CDR3: TGTGCCAGCGGCGTTGGGGGGGAGGCCGACGGAACTCGGCAGGCTTTCTTT.

The CDR3 sequence: CASSSLGPTDTQYF. The CDR3 DNA reads as TGTGCCAGCAGTTCCCTGGGCCCCACAGATACGCAGTATTTT. V and J are TRBV28 and TRBJ2-3; D gene ambiguous. V was clipped by 4 bases and J by 2 bases, with 10 bases between them. This CDR3 spans 14 amino acids. Germline V gives CDR1 MDHEN, CDR2 SYDVKM.

The rearrangement joins TRBV19 to TRBJ2-2; 8 bases match TRBD2. The ends lost 3 bases at V and 1 base at J; junction bases unmatched: 4. The CDR3 extends over 16 amino acids. CDR1 and CDR2 from the germline V gene are LNHDA and SQIVND (reference sequence). The CDR3 DNA sequence: TGTGCCAGTAGTATCCCCGGGAGGGTGAACACCGGGGAGCTGTTTTTT. Translating gives CASSIPGRVNTGELFF.

This clone has a handful of counts. This rearrangement joins TRBV27 to TRBJ2-5; TRBD1 is a possible D gene (5 bases). Germline V gene data show CDR1 as MNHEY and CDR2 as SMNVEV (reference sequence). The ends were cut back, 3 bases at V and 5 bases at J, with 10 bases in the middle. CDR3 size: 13 residues. CDR3 residues: CASSFGHRETQYF. For the CDR3, the DNA is TGTGCCAGCAGTTTCGGGCACAGGGAGACCCAGTACTTC.

This clone appeared a single time. The chain has TRBV19 and TRBJ2-7; 9 bases map to TRBD1. The CDR3 runs to 17 residues. From germline, CDR1 is LNHDA and CDR2 SQIVND (reference sequence). The J segment lost 4 bases and the V segment lost 8 bases, leaving 18 bases of the junction unmatched. CDR3 region: CASSKTRRDRAVYEQYF. The CDR3 coding sequence is TGTGCCAGTTCGAAGACACGAAGGGACAGGGCTGTGTACGAGCAGTACTTC. The complete variable domain, with remaining parts taken from reference TRBV19 and TRBJ2-7, reads DGGITQSPKYLFRKEGQNVTLSCEQNLNHDAMYWYRQDPGQGLRLIYYSQIVNDFQKGDIAEGYSVSREKKESFPLTVTSAQKNPTAFYLCASSKTRRDRAVYEQYFGPGTRLTVT.

The V gene is TRBV10-1, the J gene TRBJ1-1; D is perhaps TRBD1 (6 bases). V was clipped by 8 bases and J by 2 bases, with 12 bases between them. CDR1 WNHNN and CDR2 SYGVQD come from the germline V gene (reference sequence). CDR3 length equals 13 residues. The CDR3 region is CASSGQINTEAFF. The CDR3 DNA follows: TGCGCCAGCTCTGGACAGATCAACACTGAAGCTTTCTTT.

The chain carries TRBV18 and TRBJ2-3; possibly TRBD2 for D (6 bases). The germline gives CDR1 KGHSH, CDR2 LQKENI. V lost 0 bases and J 2 bases, leaving 12 bases between the germline ends. CDR3 length equals 16 residues. The CDR3 nucleotides are TGTGCCAGCTCACCACCGATGGTAGCGGTCACAGATACGCAGTATTTT. It translates to CASSPPMVAVTDTQYF. The variable domain in full, with the rest retrieved from reference TRBV18 and TRBJ2-3, is NAGVMQNPRHLVRRRGQEARLRCSPMKGHSHVYWYRQLPEEGLKFMVYLQKENIIDESGMPKERFSAEFPKEGPSILRIQQVVRGDSAAYFCASSPPMVAVTDTQYFGPGTRLTVL.

The V and J genes are TRBV7-9 and TRBJ1-2; no reliable D call. Germline-derived CDR1 and CDR2 are SEHNR and FQNEAQ (reference sequence). Trimming cost V 6 bases and J 4 bases, with 27 bases left between them. This CDR3 contains 18 residues. CDR3 amino acids: CASSQQAGVSGIGYGYTF. Here the CDR3 DNA reads TGTGCCAGCAGTCAGCAGGCCGGCGTCTCAGGAATTGGCTATGGCTACACCTTC.

This sequence joins TRBV19 and TRBJ1-2; no clear D. This CDR3 has 14 residues. Trimming shortened V by 9 bases and J by 1 base, and 15 bases separated the two germline ends. From germline, CDR1 is LNHDA and CDR2 SQIVND (reference sequence). The CDR3 is CASRPPGINYGYTF. CDR3 bases: TGTGCCAGCAGACCCCCCGGGATTAACTATGGCTACACCTTC.

In nucleotides, the CDR3 is TGTGCCAGCAGTTACTCCAGGGCGGGGGCCTATGGCTACACCTTC. It yields the protein CASSYSRAGAYGYTF. The gene calls are TRBV6-5 and TRBJ1-2; weak D call: TRBD1 (6 bases). V was pared by 0 bases and J by 4 bases, with 12 bases between. CDR1 is MNHEY and CDR2 is SVGAGI in the germline V gene. CDR3 size: 15 residues.

With regard to this clone: Here the CDR3 omits its conserved ending phenylalanine or tryptophan, so a read error is the likely source. The J gene is TRBJ2-2, the V gene TRBV5-4; perhaps TRBD2 as D (5 bases). This CDR3 is built from 15 residues. V lost 0 bases and J 5 bases, leaving 11 bases between the germline ends. Germline V gene lookup returns CDR1 SGHNT and CDR2 YYREEE (reference sequence). CDR3 region: CASSLAIGDTGELFV. Here the CDR3 DNA reads TGTGCCAGCAGCTTGGCCATCGGGGATACCGGGGAGCTGTTTGTT.

The chain links TRBV18 to TRBJ2-1, with D perhaps TRBD2 (6 bases). With 3 bases removed from V and 7 bases from J, the gap between germline ends came to 19 bases. Germline CDR1 and CDR2: KGHSH and LQKENI. The CDR3 length is 16 residues. The CDR3 DNA follows: TGTGCCAGCTCACCGGGGTTGTTGGAGGGGCAGAATGAGCAGTTCTTC. It encodes CASSPGLLEGQNEQFF.

The rearrangement links TRBV29-1 to TRBJ1-3; the D is unclear. The V end lost 0 bases, the J end lost 4 bases, and 10 bases lay between the germline ends. Germline V gene lookup returns CDR1 SQVTM and CDR2 ANQGSEA. This CDR3 spans 14 amino acids. CDR3: CSVEEPGTGNTIYF. CDR3 in DNA: TGCAGCGTTGAAGAACCGGGAACGGGAAACACCATATATTTT.

The chain couples TRBV4-1 to TRBJ1-4; 8 nucleotides line up with TRBD1. The germline V gene encodes CDR1 MGHRA and CDR2 YSYEKL. Germline trimming cut 0 bases from V and 5 bases from J; bases unmatched to any gene: 5. There are 16 residues in the CDR3. Here the CDR3 reads CASSQEFGQGNEKLFF. In nucleotides, the CDR3 is TGCGCCAGCAGCCAAGAATTCGGACAGGGAAATGAAAAACTGTTTTTT.

The chain has TRBV30 and TRBJ1-2; 8 nucleotides agree with TRBD1. The trim removed 5 bases at V and 4 bases at J, leaving 9 bases unmatched. This CDR3 region has 14 residues. Germline values: CDR1 GTSNPN, CDR2 SVGIG (reference sequence). CDR3 loop: CAWANAGTGYGYTF. As DNA, the CDR3 is TGTGCCTGGGCGAATGCCGGGACAGGCTATGGCTACACCTTC.

The J gene is TRBJ1-1, the V gene TRBV27; the D is unclear. This CDR3 has 14 amino acids. V lost 1 base, J lost 6 bases, and 12 bases lay in between. Germline V lookup: CDR1 MNHEY, CDR2 SMNVEV (reference sequence). The CDR3 sequence: CASSLFKTASEAFF. DNA of the CDR3: TGTGCCAGCAGTTTATTTAAAACAGCATCTGAAGCTTTCTTT.

This clone showed up just once. The rearrangement uses TRBV28 and TRBJ1-6; TRBD1 agrees at 7 bases. Germline V lookup: CDR1 MDHEN, CDR2 SYDVKM. After removal of 4 bases from V and 6 bases from J, the junction contained 6 bases not matched to a gene. The CDR3 is made up of 15 amino acids. In DNA, the CDR3 is TGTGCCAGCAGTTACCTGACAGGGACTAATTCACCCCTCCACTTT. Residues: CASSYLTGTNSPLHF.

This sequence joins TRBV4-2 and TRBJ2-3, with a weak D call TRBD2 (5 bases). Germline loops: CDR1 LGHNA, CDR2 YNFKEQ. V was cut by 1 base and J by 2 bases, with 13 bases left in between. This CDR3 region has 16 residues. The CDR3 region is CASSQVEGVITDTQYF. CDR3 coding DNA: TGTGCCAGCAGCCAAGTAGAGGGTGTAATCACAGATACGCAGTATTTT.

This chain connects TRBV5-1 to TRBJ2-5; 7 bases align to TRBD1. J gave up 0 bases and V 5 bases, and 1 base lay outside the gene matches. Germline V lookup: CDR1 SGHRS, CDR2 YFSETQ. The CDR3 spans 13 residues. CDR3 region: CASSTGDQETQYF. The CDR3, as DNA: TGCGCCAGCAGTACAGGGGACCAAGAGACCCAGTACTTC.

The chain is built from TRBV9 and TRBJ2-3; D is perhaps TRBD2 (7 bases). The V gene lost 0 bases and the J gene lost 8 bases, with 13 bases spanning the gap. The CDR3 runs to 14 residues. The V gene's germline CDR1 is SGDLS and CDR2 YYNGEE. The CDR3 sequence is CASSVAQRGGTQYF. The CDR3 DNA is TGTGCCAGCAGCGTAGCCCAAAGGGGGGGTACGCAGTATTTT.

The CDR3 loop is CASSPREETQYF. The CDR3 DNA reads TGTGCCAGCAGTCCAAGAGAAGAGACCCAGTACTTC. J is TRBJ2-5 and V is TRBV6-5; no firm D call. Germline CDR1 reads MNHEY; CDR2 reads SVGAGI. This CDR3 is 12 amino acids long. Deletions cut 5 bases from V and 3 bases from J, with 7 bases between.

A single count supports this clone. The J gene is TRBJ2-3, the V gene TRBV28; 8 bases align to TRBD1. V was clipped by 4 bases and J by 0 bases; unmatched bases: 12. The CDR3 is made up of 18 amino acids. Per the germline V gene, CDR1 is MDHEN and CDR2 is SYDVKM. CDR3 in DNA: TGTGCCAGCAGTTCCGCCCCCGGGACAGGAGATAGCACAGATACGCAGTATTTT. This encodes CASSSAPGTGDSTDTQYF. Full variable domain (outside the CDR3, taken from reference TRBV28 and TRBJ2-3): DVKVTQSSRYLVKRTGEKVFLECVQDMDHENMFWYRQDPGLGLRLIYFSYDVKMKEKGDIPEGYSVSREKKERFSLILESASTNQTSMYLCASSSAPGTGDSTDTQYFGPGTRLTVL.

The chain recombines TRBV7-8 with TRBJ2-2; 10 positions match TRBD1. The CDR3 runs to 14 residues. CDR1 is SGHVS, CDR2 FQNEAQ, per germline. The CDR3: CGGGTGEDTGELFF. CDR3 sequence (DNA): TGTGGAGGGGGGACAGGGGAGGACACCGGGGAGCTGTTTTTT.